A selection of T cell receptor beta chains follows, all from one sample in a study of T cells after yellow fever vaccination. TCRdb reanalysed the 5' RACE reads using MiXCR and keeps one entry per CDR3 protein. The sample lists under 200,000 distinct CDR3 sequences, 9.5% to 12% occurring once. The source was CD8+ T cells sorted from PBMCs, collected 15 days after the yellow fever booster vaccination. These receptors all stem from a young man who received the YFV17D yellow fever vaccine. CDR3s include the opening cysteine and the closing phenylalanine or tryptophan. A D gene is named only where the DNA matches it firmly. Some rows have no size entry. The others give once, few or many, or a class for an expanded clone.

V: TRBV11-2; size: few; D: .; J: TRBJ2-1; CDR3: CASSLVQRYNEQFF; DNA: TGTGCCAGCAGCTTAGTACAGAGATACAATGAGCAGTTCTTC
V: TRBV2; size: .; D: .; J: TRBJ2-2; CDR3: CASTHLVTGELFF; DNA: TGTGCCAGCACCCATTTGGTCACCGGGGAGCTGTTTTTT
V: TRBV4-3; size: many; D: .; J: TRBJ1-2; CDR3: CASSTFAGSNYGYTF; DNA: TGCGCCAGCAGCACCTTCGCCGGGAGTAACTATGGCTACACCTTC
V: TRBV4-3; size: .; D: .; J: TRBJ1-1; CDR3: CASSQDRAGWGKTEAFF; DNA: TGCGCCAGCAGCCAAGATCGGGCGGGTTGGGGGAAGACTGAAGCTTTCTTT
V: TRBV5-1; size: .; D: .; J: TRBJ2-3; CDR3: CASSLAGSLDTQYF; DNA: TGCGCCAGCAGCTTGGCGGGGAGCTTGGATACGCAGTATTTT
V: TRBV4-3; size: few; D: .; J: TRBJ2-1; CDR3: CASSQDWPQGPYNEQFF; DNA: TGCGCCAGCAGCCAAGATTGGCCTCAGGGCCCCTACAATGAGCAGTTCTTC
V: TRBV10-3; size: many; D: TRBD2; J: TRBJ2-3; CDR3: CAISGSAGEGGLDTQYF; DNA: TGTGCCATCAGTGGATCAGCGGGAGAGGGGGGGCTGGATACGCAGTATTTT
V: TRBV7-2; size: few; D: .; J: TRBJ2-5; CDR3: CASSFWVGETQYF; DNA: TGTGCCAGCAGCTTTTGGGTGGGGGAGACCCAGTACTTC
V: TRBV7-9; size: .; D: TRBD1; J: TRBJ1-4; CDR3: CASSHRGDWEKLFF; DNA: TGTGCCAGCAGCCACAGGGGTGACTGGGAAAAACTGTTTTTT
V: TRBV6-1; size: .; D: .; J: TRBJ2-2; CDR3: CASSEWGPGELFF; DNA: TGTGCCAGCAGTGAATGGGGACCCGGGGAGCTGTTTTTT
V: TRBV24-1; size: few; D: TRBD2; J: TRBJ2-5; CDR3: CATSDFSTSGVPSYQETQYF; DNA: TGTGCCACCAGTGATTTTTCTACTAGCGGGGTCCCGTCGTACCAAGAGACCCAGTACTTC
V: TRBV10-2; size: .; D: TRBD1; J: TRBJ2-1; CDR3: CASERQGSYNEQFF; DNA: TGCGCCAGCGAGAGACAGGGGTCCTACAATGAGCAGTTCTTC
V: TRBV27; size: many; D: .; J: TRBJ1-5; CDR3: CASSLYPGLNQPQHF; DNA: TGTGCCAGCAGTTTATACCCGGGGCTCAATCAGCCCCAGCATTTT
V: TRBV5-4; size: .; D: .; J: TRBJ2-7; CDR3: CASSVTPSYEQYF; DNA: TGTGCCAGCAGCGTCACCCCTTCCTACGAGCAGTACTTC
V: TRBV6-4; size: many; D: .; J: TRBJ2-5; CDR3: CASSPSPQETQYF; DNA: TGTGCCAGCAGTCCCTCGCCCCAAGAGACCCAGTACTTC
V: TRBV19; size: .; D: TRBD1; J: TRBJ1-1; CDR3: CASSGRDRGGPEAFF; DNA: TGTGCCAGTAGTGGCCGGGACAGGGGAGGGCCTGAAGCTTTCTTT
V: TRBV28; size: many; D: .; J: TRBJ1-5; CDR3: CASSLIRDQPQHF; DNA: TGTGCCAGCAGTTTGATTAGGGATCAGCCCCAGCATTTT
V: TRBV10-1; size: few; D: .; J: TRBJ2-1; CDR3: CASSESLGAYNEQFF; DNA: TGCGCCAGCAGTGAGTCCCTCGGCGCCTACAATGAGCAGTTCTTC
V: TRBV4-1; size: .; D: .; J: TRBJ1-4; CDR3: CASSQLGPANEKLFF; DNA: TGCGCCAGCAGCCAGTTAGGTCCGGCTAATGAAAAACTGTTTTTT
V: TRBV6-2/TRBV6-3; size: .; D: .; J: TRBJ1-5; CDR3: CASSYPRGQPQHF; DNA: TGTGCCAGCAGTTACCCGAGAGGGCAGCCCCAGCATTTT
V: TRBV4-3; size: .; D: TRBD2; J: TRBJ2-3; CDR3: CASSQDRLAVTDTQYF; DNA: TGCGCCAGCAGCCAAGATCGGCTAGCGGTCACAGATACGCAGTATTTT
V: TRBV14; size: .; D: TRBD1; J: TRBJ1-2; CDR3: CASSHDRAGYTF; DNA: TGTGCCAGCAGCCACGACAGGGCTGGCTACACCTTC
V: TRBV6-5; size: .; D: .; J: TRBJ1-2; CDR3: CASSYSVSGQNGYTF; DNA: TGTGCCAGCAGTTACTCAGTTTCAGGGCAAAATGGCTACACCTTC
V: TRBV4-1; size: few; D: .; J: TRBJ1-6; CDR3: CASSQDTARRGDSPLHF; DNA: TGCGCCAGCAGCCAAGATACGGCCCGCCGGGGGGATTCACCCCTCCACTTT
V: TRBV7-9; size: few; D: TRBD2; J: TRBJ2-7; CDR3: CASSPREGGYEQYF; DNA: TGTGCCAGCAGCCCCCGGGAGGGGGGGTACGAGCAGTACTTC
V: TRBV7-9; size: few; D: .; J: TRBJ2-7; CDR3: CASSLSFSLYEQYF; DNA: TGTGCCAGCAGCTTGTCCTTTTCCCTCTACGAGCAGTACTTC
V: TRBV6-1; size: .; D: TRBD1; J: TRBJ1-5; CDR3: CATRGGTGAPPQHF; DNA: TGTGCCACTCGGGGAGGGACAGGGGCTCCGCCCCAGCATTTT
V: TRBV20-1; size: .; D: .; J: TRBJ2-1; CDR3: CSARDGGSAYNEQFF; DNA: TGCAGTGCTCGGGACGGCGGAAGCGCCTACAATGAGCAGTTCTTC
V: TRBV4-3; size: few; D: TRBD1; J: TRBJ2-7; CDR3: CASSQWTGESEQYF; DNA: TGCGCCAGCAGCCAGTGGACAGGGGAATCCGAGCAGTACTTC
V: TRBV27; size: .; D: .; J: TRBJ2-1; CDR3: CASSATGSSYNEQFF; DNA: TGTGCCAGCAGTGCAACAGGGAGCTCCTACAATGAGCAGTTCTTC
V: TRBV12-3/TRBV12-4; size: few; D: .; J: TRBJ2-7; CDR3: CASSLSRYEQYF; DNA: TGTGCCAGCAGTTTATCCCGCTACGAGCAGTACTTC
V: TRBV4-1; size: few; D: .; J: TRBJ2-1; CDR3: CASSQAAPPGNNEQFF; DNA: TGCGCCAGCAGCCAAGCCGCACCCCCCGGGAACAATGAGCAGTTCTTC
V: TRBV7-9; size: few; D: TRBD1; J: TRBJ1-2; CDR3: CASSLPGGNYGYTF; DNA: TGTGCCAGCAGCCTCCCAGGGGGTAACTATGGCTACACCTTC
V: TRBV20-1; size: few; D: .; J: TRBJ1-2; CDR3: CSARNTGGYTF; DNA: TGCAGTGCTAGGAACACGGGGGGCTACACCTTC
V: TRBV6-6; size: .; D: TRBD2; J: TRBJ2-3; CDR3: CASSYFSGGDADTQYF; DNA: TGTGCCAGCAGTTATTTCAGCGGGGGTGACGCAGATACGCAGTATTTT
V: TRBV12-3/TRBV12-4; size: many; D: .; J: TRBJ1-5; CDR3: CASSSMNQPQHF; DNA: TGTGCCAGCAGTTCAATGAATCAGCCCCAGCATTTT
V: TRBV4-1; size: few; D: .; J: TRBJ2-3; CDR3: CASSPREEDTQYF; DNA: TGCGCCAGCAGCCCCAGGGAAGAGGATACGCAGTATTTT
V: TRBV6-5; size: .; D: .; J: TRBJ1-2; CDR3: CASSPNRGLGYTF; DNA: TGTGCCAGCAGTCCGAACCGGGGGCTCGGCTACACCTTC
V: TRBV7-9; size: few; D: .; J: TRBJ1-2; CDR3: CASSLLPRGENYGYTF; DNA: TGTGCCAGCAGCTTACTCCCGAGGGGGGAAAACTATGGCTACACCTTC
V: TRBV10-3; size: .; D: .; J: TRBJ2-1; CDR3: CAIDNEGTEQFF; DNA: TGTGCCATCGACAATGAGGGGACTGAGCAGTTCTTC
V: TRBV4-1; size: many; D: TRBD1; J: TRBJ1-4; CDR3: CASSQGQGATNEKLFF; DNA: TGCGCCAGCAGCCAAGGACAGGGCGCAACTAATGAAAAACTGTTTTTT
V: TRBV19; size: few; D: .; J: TRBJ2-3; CDR3: CASSMVAGYTDTQYF; DNA: TGTGCCAGTAGTATGGTGGCGGGCTACACAGATACGCAGTATTTT
V: TRBV3-1; size: few; D: TRBD2; J: TRBJ2-1; CDR3: CASSRPTSSQFF; DNA: TGTGCCAGCAGCCGACCGACTAGCTCTCAGTTCTTC
V: TRBV4-3; size: few; D: TRBD1; J: TRBJ2-7; CDR3: CASSQDMGQPYEQYF; DNA: TGCGCCAGCAGCCAAGATATGGGACAGCCATACGAGCAGTACTTC
V: TRBV27; size: few; D: .; J: TRBJ2-6; CDR3: CASSLLGAGSGGGANVLTF; DNA: TGTGCCAGCAGTTTATTAGGGGCAGGGTCTGGAGGTGGGGCCAACGTCCTGACTTTC
V: TRBV4-1; size: .; D: .; J: TRBJ2-1; CDR3: CASSLQYNEQFF; DNA: TGCGCCAGCAGCCTTCAATACAATGAGCAGTTCTTC
V: TRBV12-3/TRBV12-4; size: .; D: .; J: TRBJ2-3; CDR3: CASSPRPVFTDTQYF; DNA: TGTGCCAGCAGCCCCAGGCCGGTTTTTACAGATACGCAGTATTTT
V: TRBV20-1; size: .; D: TRBD1; J: TRBJ2-7; CDR3: CSARRDSLYEQYF; DNA: TGCAGTGCTCGTAGGGACAGCCTCTACGAGCAGTACTTC
V: TRBV6-1; size: .; D: TRBD1; J: TRBJ1-2; CDR3: CASSEGDSLYGYTF; DNA: TGTGCCAGCAGTGAAGGGGACAGCCTCTATGGCTACACCTTC
V: TRBV12-3/TRBV12-4; size: .; D: TRBD1; J: TRBJ2-2; CDR3: CASIQGANTGELFF; DNA: TGTGCCAGCATACAGGGGGCGAACACCGGGGAGCTGTTTTTT
V: TRBV29-1; size: few; D: .; J: TRBJ1-1; CDR3: CSVGPGGLRTEAFF; DNA: TGCAGCGTTGGGCCTGGGGGGCTGAGGACTGAAGCTTTCTTT
V: TRBV5-1; size: many; D: TRBD2; J: TRBJ2-7; CDR3: CASSLRAGDLSSYEQYF; DNA: TGCGCCAGCAGCTTGCGGGCGGGGGACCTCAGCTCCTACGAGCAGTACTTC
V: TRBV5-1; size: few; D: TRBD1; J: TRBJ2-7; CDR3: CASSQRTGPSYEQYF; DNA: TGCGCCAGCAGCCAACGGACAGGGCCCTCCTACGAGCAGTACTTC
V: TRBV28; size: few; D: .; J: TRBJ1-2; CDR3: CASFRGEGYTF; DNA: TGTGCCAGCTTTCGAGGGGAGGGCTACACCTTC
V: TRBV4-2; size: .; D: .; J: TRBJ2-2; CDR3: CASSQGSAGATGELFF; DNA: TGTGCCAGCAGCCAAGGGTCGGCAGGGGCCACCGGGGAGCTGTTTTTT
V: TRBV6-5; size: .; D: .; J: TRBJ1-5; CDR3: CASSYSEGQPQHF; DNA: TGTGCCAGCAGTTACTCCGAGGGGCAGCCCCAGCATTTT
V: TRBV21-1; size: few; D: .; J: TRBJ1-4; CDR3: CASSRDRGRRTNEKLFF; DNA: TGTGCCAGCAGCCGGGACAGGGGAAGGCGAACTAATGAAAAACTGTTTTTT
V: TRBV11-2; size: .; D: .; J: TRBJ2-5; CDR3: CASSPSWGADQRTQYF; DNA: TGTGCCAGCAGCCCCAGTTGGGGGGCCGACCAGAGGACCCAGTACTTC
V: TRBV5-5; size: .; D: TRBD1; J: TRBJ1-4; CDR3: CASSLQGRANEKLFF; DNA: TGTGCCAGCAGTTTACAGGGGAGAGCTAATGAAAAACTGTTTTTT
V: TRBV4-2; size: few; D: TRBD2; J: TRBJ2-1; CDR3: CASRSGLAIYNEQFF; DNA: TGTGCCAGCCGATCGGGACTAGCGATTTACAATGAGCAGTTCTTC